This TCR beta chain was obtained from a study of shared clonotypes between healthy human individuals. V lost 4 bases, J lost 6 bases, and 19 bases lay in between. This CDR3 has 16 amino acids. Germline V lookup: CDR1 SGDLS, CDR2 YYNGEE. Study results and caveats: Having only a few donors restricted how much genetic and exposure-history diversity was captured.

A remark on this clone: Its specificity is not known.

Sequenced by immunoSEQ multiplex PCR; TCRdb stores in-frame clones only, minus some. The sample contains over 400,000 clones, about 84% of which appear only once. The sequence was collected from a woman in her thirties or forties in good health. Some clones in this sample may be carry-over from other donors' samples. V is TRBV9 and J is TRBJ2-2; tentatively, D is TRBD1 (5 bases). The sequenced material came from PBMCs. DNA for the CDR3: TGTGCCAGCAGCCCCTCGGGCAGGGTGAATTCCGGGGAGCTGTTTTTT. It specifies CASSPSGRVNSGELFF. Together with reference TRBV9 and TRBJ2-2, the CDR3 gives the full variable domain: DSGVTQTPKHLITATGQRVTLRCSPRSGDLSVYWYQQSLDQGLQFLIQYYNGEERAKGNILERFSAQQFPDLHSELNLSSLELGDSALYFCASSPSGRVNSGELFFGEGSRLTVL.